These 3 T cell receptor beta chains originate from one sample sequenced in a study of T cells expressing NK-cell markers. Reprocessing the 5' RACE reads, TCRdb reports a single entry for every CDR3 protein and omits DNA. The table counts a few hundred thousand distinct CDR3 sequences; around 5.3% lies in the top ten. Sequenced sample: blood T cells: a sorted CD56 or NKG2C T cell subset, CD4+ or CD8+ T cells, or bulk PBMC T cells (not recorded which). These receptors were collected from a man aged 18-69 years in good health.

CDR3 loop: CASSQEEGTGSASGNTIYF. V usage is TRBV4-2 and J usage is TRBJ1-3; with no DNA, the TCRdb D assignment of TRBD1 cannot be verified. Germline V gives CDR1 LGHNA, CDR2 YNFKEQ. The CDR3 extends over 19 amino acids.

The rearrangement joins TRBV7-2 to TRBJ2-5; the D call of TRBD2 rests on TCRdb alone, since no DNA is present to check it. The CDR3 runs to 16 residues. Germline CDR1 and CDR2: SGHTA and FQGNSA. The CDR3 reads CASSLEALATQETQYF. Filled out from reference TRBV7-2 and TRBJ2-5, the complete variable domain reads GAGVSQSPSNKVTEKGKDVELRCDPISGHTALYWYRQSLGQGLEFLIYFQGNSAPDKSGLPSDRFSAERTGGSVSTLTIQRTQQEDSAVYLCASSLEALATQETQYFGPGTRLLVL.

The CDR3 loop reads CASSLAGQGRNTIYF. The chain recombines TRBV12-3 or TRBV12-4 with TRBJ1-3. This CDR3 has 15 amino acids.